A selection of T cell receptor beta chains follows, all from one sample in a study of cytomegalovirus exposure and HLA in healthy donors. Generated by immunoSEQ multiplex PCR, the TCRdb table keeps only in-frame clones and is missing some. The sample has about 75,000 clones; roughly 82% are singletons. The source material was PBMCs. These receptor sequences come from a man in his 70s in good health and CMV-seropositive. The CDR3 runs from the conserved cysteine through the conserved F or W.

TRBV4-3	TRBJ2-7	CASSLGLTGSYEQYF
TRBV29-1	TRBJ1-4	CSFGTGGHEKLFF
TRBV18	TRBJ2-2	CASSPNTFTGELFF
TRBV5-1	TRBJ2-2	CASSLQGTGELFF
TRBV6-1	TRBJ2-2	CASSESGGGTGELFF
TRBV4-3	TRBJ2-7	CASSQEPGLSYEQYF
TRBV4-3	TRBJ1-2	CASSQFTGPGAYGSTF
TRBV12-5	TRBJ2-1	CASAVGGGSYNEQFF
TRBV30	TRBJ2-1	CAWTRLARYNEQFF
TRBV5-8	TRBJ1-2	CASSPRGTQYGYTF
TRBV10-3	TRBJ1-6	CAISESISRGRSPLHF
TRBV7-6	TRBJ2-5	CASSLSHRETQYF
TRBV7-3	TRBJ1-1	CASSPTSGVTEAFF
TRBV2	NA	CASLYSNSYEQYF
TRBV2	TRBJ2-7	CASSPSYEQYF
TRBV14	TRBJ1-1	CASSRQGGTEAFF
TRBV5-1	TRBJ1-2	CASSRGQVNYGYTF
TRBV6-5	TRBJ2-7	CASSYAPVAVYEQYF
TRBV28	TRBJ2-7	CASNRLYEQYF
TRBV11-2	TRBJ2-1	CASSPDRGPQFF
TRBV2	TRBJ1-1	CASSGRTGGNTEAFF
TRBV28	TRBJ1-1	CASRGANTEAFF
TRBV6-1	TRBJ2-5	CASSKTTRLETQYF
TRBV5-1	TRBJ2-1	CASSFSELSEQFF
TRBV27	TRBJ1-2	CASSPRGRYGYTF
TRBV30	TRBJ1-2	CAWRTGEGYTF
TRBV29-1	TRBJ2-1	CSVEFLAELEQFF
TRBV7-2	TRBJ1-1	CASSDKGTGSTEAFF
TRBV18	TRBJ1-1	CASFPGAGALNTEAFF
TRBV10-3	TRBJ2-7	CAITAGGLSYEQYF
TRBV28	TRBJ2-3	CASSPAGQPSDTQYF
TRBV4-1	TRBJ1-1	CASSQVRGNAEAFF
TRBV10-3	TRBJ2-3	CAIKGTLSTDTQYF
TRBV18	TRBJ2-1	CASSSPTGPSYNEQFF
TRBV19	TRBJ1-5	CASMNRGFDQPQHF
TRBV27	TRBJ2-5	CASSRDQETQYF
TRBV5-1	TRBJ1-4	CASQGLPNEKLFF
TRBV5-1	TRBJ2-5	CASSPGQGRETQYF
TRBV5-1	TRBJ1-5	CASRGGADQPQHF
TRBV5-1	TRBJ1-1	CASSAETGGIEGPEAFF
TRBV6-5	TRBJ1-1	CASEGRAGVRGAFF
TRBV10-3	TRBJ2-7	CAISESKGRGYEQYF
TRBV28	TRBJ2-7	CASDEGQGAYEQYF
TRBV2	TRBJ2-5	CASGMTSGETQYF
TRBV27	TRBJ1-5	CASSPQGANQPQHF
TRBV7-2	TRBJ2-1	CASTLDRALDNEQFF
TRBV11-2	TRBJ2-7	CASSIDNRREQYF
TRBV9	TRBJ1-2	CASSLNYGYTF
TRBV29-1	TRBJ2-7	CSVELTQLQYF
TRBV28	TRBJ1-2	CASSRGQGASYGYTF